The T cell receptor (beta chain) described here comes from a study of blood T cell repertoires in COVID-19. Assay used: immunoSEQ multiplex PCR; TCRdb lists only in-frame clones, some missing. The sample includes about 130,000 clones, 70% to 75% of them seen just once. Trimming removed 0 bases at V and 1 base at J, with 12 bases between. The CDR3 sequence is 16 residues long. Per germline, CDR1 MNHEY and CDR2 SVGAGI. This clonotype was obtained from a man aged 80 or over with COVID-19, enrolled during active disease. Sequenced: peripheral blood. The J gene is TRBJ2-5, the V gene TRBV6-5, with D possibly being TRBD2 (6 bases). The CDR3 loop reads CASSYSGLRSQETQYF. Written as DNA, the CDR3 is TGTGCCAGCAGTTACTCGGGACTTCGAAGCCAAGAGACCCAGTACTTC.